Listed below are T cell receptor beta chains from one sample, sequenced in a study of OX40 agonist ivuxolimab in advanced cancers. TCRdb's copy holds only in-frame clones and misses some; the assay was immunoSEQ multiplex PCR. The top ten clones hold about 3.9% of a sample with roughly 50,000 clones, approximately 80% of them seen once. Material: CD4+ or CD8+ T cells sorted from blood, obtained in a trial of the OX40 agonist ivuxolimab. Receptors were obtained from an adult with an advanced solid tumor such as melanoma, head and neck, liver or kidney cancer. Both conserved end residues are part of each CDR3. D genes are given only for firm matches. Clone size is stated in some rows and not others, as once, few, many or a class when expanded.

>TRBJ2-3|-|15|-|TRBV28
TGTGCCAGCAGTTTATGGTCCGGGGGCACAGATACGCAGTATTTT
CASSLWSGGTDTQYF
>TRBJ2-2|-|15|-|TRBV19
TGTGCCAGTAGTATGGGCAGGGCGAGCGCCGGGGAGCTGTTTTTT
CASSMGRASAGELFF
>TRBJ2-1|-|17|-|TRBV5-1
TGCGCCAGCAGCTCCTCCCTTCTTCCAACTACCTACAATGAGCAGTTCTTC
CASSSSLLPTTYNEQFF
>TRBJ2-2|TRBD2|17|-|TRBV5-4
TGTGCCAGCAGCTTGGGACTAGCGGGCACGCGGACCGGGGAGCTGTTTTTT
CASSLGLAGTRTGELFF
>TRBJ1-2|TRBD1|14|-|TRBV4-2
TGTGCCAGCAGGAATACAGGGGGCAAGGTTGGCTACACCTTC
CASRNTGGKVGYTF
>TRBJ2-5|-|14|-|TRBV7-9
TGTGCCAGCAGCTTAGGGCCCCGGTGGGAGACCCAGTACTTC
CASSLGPRWETQYF
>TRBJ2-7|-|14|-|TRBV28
TGTGCCAGTAAATGGGCAGGGGATTCCTACGAGCAGTACTTC
CASKWAGDSYEQYF
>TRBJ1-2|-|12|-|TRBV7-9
TGTGCCAGCAGCTCAGGGGCTGCTGGCTACACCTTC
CASSSGAAGYTF
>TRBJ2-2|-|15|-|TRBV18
TGTGCCAGCTCACAAGCGGGCCCGAACACCGGGGAGCTGTTTTTT
CASSQAGPNTGELFF
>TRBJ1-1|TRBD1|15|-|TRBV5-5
TGTGCCAGCAGCCGCGGGACAGGGACAGGCACTGAAGCTTTCTTT
CASSRGTGTGTEAFF
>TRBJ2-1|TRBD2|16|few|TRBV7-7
TGTGCCAGCAGCCAGGGACTAGCGGGAGGGCCAGGTGAGCAGTTCTTC
CASSQGLAGGPGEQFF
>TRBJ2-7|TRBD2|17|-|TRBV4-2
TGTGCCAGCAGCCACTTAGCGGGGGGACAGAGCTCCTACGAGCAGTACTTC
CASSHLAGGQSSYEQYF
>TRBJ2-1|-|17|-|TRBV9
TGTGCCAGCAGCGTATCGACTTACACTAGCTCCTACAATGAGCAGTTCTTC
CASSVSTYTSSYNEQFF
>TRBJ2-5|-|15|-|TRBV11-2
TGTGCCAGCAGGTCACCGGGACTCATAAAAGAGACCCAGTACTTC
CASRSPGLIKETQYF
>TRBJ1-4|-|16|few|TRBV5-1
TGCGCCAGCAGCACGATCGGACAGCCCTTTCGTGAAAAACTGTTTTTT
CASSTIGQPFREKLFF
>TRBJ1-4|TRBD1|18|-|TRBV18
TGTGCCAGCTCACGAGAGTCCCGGGACAGGGGGCGAGATGAAAAACTGTTTTTT
CASSRESRDRGRDEKLFF
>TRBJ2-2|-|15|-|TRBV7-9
TGTGCCAGCAGCCGGCGACAGGCTGGGGCCGGGGAGCTGTTTTTT
CASSRRQAGAGELFF
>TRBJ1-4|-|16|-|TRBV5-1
TGCGCCAGCAGCTACGGGGGCGCCGCAACTAATGAAAAACTGTTTTTT
CASSYGGAATNEKLFF
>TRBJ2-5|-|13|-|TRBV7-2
TGTGCCAGCAGCTTAGACGGTCGGGAGACCCAGTACTTC
CASSLDGRETQYF
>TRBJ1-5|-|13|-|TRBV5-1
TGCGCCAGCAGCAGGGAGACAGATCAGCCCCAGCATTTT
CASSRETDQPQHF
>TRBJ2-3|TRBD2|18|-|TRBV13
TGTGCCAGCAGCTTGGGCCTTGGGACTAGCGGTAGCACAGATACGCAGTATTTT
CASSLGLGTSGSTDTQYF
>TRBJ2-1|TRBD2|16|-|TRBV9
TGTGCCAGCAGCGTTAGCGGGGGGGCCGAGATCAATGAGCAGTTCTTC
CASSVSGGAEINEQFF
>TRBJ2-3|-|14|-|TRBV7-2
TGTGCCAGCAGCTTAACTGCTAGCACAGATACGCAGTATTTT
CASSLTASTDTQYF
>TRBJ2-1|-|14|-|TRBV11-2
TGTGCCAGCAGCGTGCGACTAGTGGACAATGAGCAGTTCTTC
CASSVRLVDNEQFF
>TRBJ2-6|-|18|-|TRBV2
TGTGCCAGCAGTCTCGACGCAGGGGTTTGGGCTGGGGCCAACGTCCTGACTTTC
CASSLDAGVWAGANVLTF
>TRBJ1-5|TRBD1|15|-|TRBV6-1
TGTGCCAGCAGTAGACGACAGGGGAGCAATCAGCCCCAGCATTTT
CASSRRQGSNQPQHF
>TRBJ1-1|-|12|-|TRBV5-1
TGCGCCAGCTTTAGCGAGAACACTGAAGCTTTCTTT
CASFSENTEAFF
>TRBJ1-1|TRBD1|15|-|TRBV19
TGTGCCAGTAGTATATCGACAGGGCTGGCCACTGAAGCTTTCTTT
CASSISTGLATEAFF
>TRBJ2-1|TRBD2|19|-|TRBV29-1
TGCAGCGTTGAAGATCGGAACCGACTAGCGGGGGGGAGGACACGTGAGCAGTTCTTC
CSVEDRNRLAGGRTREQFF
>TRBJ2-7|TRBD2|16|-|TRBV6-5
TGTGCCAGCAGTTACTCCGTGCTAGCGGGAGCTGGCGAGCAGTACTTC
CASSYSVLAGAGEQYF
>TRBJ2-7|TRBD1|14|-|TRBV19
TGTGCCAGTAGATCGACAGGGCGCCCCTACGAGCAGTACTTC
CASRSTGRPYEQYF
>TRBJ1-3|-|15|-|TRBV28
TGTGCCAGCTGCCGGGCCTCCAACTGTGGAAACACCATATATTTT
CASCRASNCGNTIYF
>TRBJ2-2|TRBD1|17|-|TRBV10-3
TGTGCCATCAGTGATTGGACAGGGGCCGCGGGCACCGGGGAGCTGTTTTTT
CAISDWTGAAGTGELFF
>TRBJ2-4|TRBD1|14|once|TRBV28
TGTGCCAGCAGTTTAAGACAGGGGGCGCGTTCGGGGTACTTC
CASSLRQGARSGYF
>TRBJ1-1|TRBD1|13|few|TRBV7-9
TGTGCCAGCATCCGCCAGGGGGCGACTGAAGCTTTCTTT
CASIRQGATEAFF
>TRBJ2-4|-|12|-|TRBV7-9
TGTGCCAGCAGCTTAGAGGTGAACATTCAGTACTTC
CASSLEVNIQYF
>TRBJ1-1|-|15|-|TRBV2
TGTGCCAGCAGCGTATACGGGCCTCGGAACACTGAAGCTTTCTTT
CASSVYGPRNTEAFF
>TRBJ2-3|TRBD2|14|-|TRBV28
TGTGCCAGCAGCCTCGGACTAGCGGTAAATACGCAGTATTTT
CASSLGLAVNTQYF
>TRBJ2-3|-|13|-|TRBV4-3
TGCGCCAGCAGCCAGAGTAGATCAGATACGCAGTATTTT
CASSQSRSDTQYF
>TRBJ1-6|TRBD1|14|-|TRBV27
TGTGCCAGCAGTCTACAGGGGTGGGATTCACCCCTCCACTTT
CASSLQGWDSPLHF
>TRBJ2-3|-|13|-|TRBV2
TGTGCCAGCAACGTGGTTGGCACAGATACGCAGTATTTT
CASNVVGTDTQYF
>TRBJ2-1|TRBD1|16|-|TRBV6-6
TGTGCCAGCAGTCAAACAGGGGGAGCTCCCTACAATGAGCAGTTCTTC
CASSQTGGAPYNEQFF
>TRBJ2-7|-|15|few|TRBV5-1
TGCGCCAGCAGCTTGGCACGGGGGTTGACCTACGAGCAGTACTTC
CASSLARGLTYEQYF
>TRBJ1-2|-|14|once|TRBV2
TGTGCCAGCAGTGTCCACGGACAGCCAGGGGGCTACACCTTC
CASSVHGQPGGYTF
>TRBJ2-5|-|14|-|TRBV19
TGTGCCAGTAGTAATCGGGCCCTCCAAGAGACCCAGTACTTC
CASSNRALQETQYF